This T cell receptor beta chain appears in the sequencing data of a study of regulatory T cells in long-lasting Graves disease. The germline V gene has CDR1 SGHRS and CDR2 YFSETQ. The CDR3 is 14 amino acids. The V gene lost 5 bases and the J gene lost 10 bases, with 18 bases spanning the gap. Through Arm-PCR of CDR3 regions and iRepertoire HTBI primers, TCR beta libraries were built. MiXCR, applied by TCRdb to the multiplex PCR reads, yields one record per CDR3 protein. The sample contains roughly 530,000 distinct CDR3 sequences, roughly 15% of which appear only once. Time point specified: newly diagnosed GD, antithyroid drugs for less than 3 months. From PBMCs, RNA was extracted and then used to make the TCR library. This clonotype was counted only a few times. The same data also went into a second study, on T cells in Graves' hyperthyroidism and ophthalmopathy.

The chain has TRBV5-1 and TRBJ1-4, with D possibly matching TRBD1 (5 bases). Sequencing used peripheral blood mononuclear cells (PBMCs), obtained at new diagnosis, from a patient treated with antithyroid drugs. This TCR was sampled from a woman in her forties or fifties with Graves disease. The CDR3: CASSPGTGEGKLFF. Here the CDR3 DNA reads TGCGCCAGCAGTCCCGGGACGGGTGAGGGAAAACTGTTTTTT. The complete variable domain, with remaining parts taken from reference TRBV5-1 and TRBJ1-4, reads KAGVTQTPRYLIKTRGQQVTLSCSPISGHRSVSWYQQTPGQGLQFLFEYFSETQRNKGNFPGRFSGRQFSNSRSEMNVSTLELGDSALYLCASSPGTGEGKLFFGSGTQLSVL.